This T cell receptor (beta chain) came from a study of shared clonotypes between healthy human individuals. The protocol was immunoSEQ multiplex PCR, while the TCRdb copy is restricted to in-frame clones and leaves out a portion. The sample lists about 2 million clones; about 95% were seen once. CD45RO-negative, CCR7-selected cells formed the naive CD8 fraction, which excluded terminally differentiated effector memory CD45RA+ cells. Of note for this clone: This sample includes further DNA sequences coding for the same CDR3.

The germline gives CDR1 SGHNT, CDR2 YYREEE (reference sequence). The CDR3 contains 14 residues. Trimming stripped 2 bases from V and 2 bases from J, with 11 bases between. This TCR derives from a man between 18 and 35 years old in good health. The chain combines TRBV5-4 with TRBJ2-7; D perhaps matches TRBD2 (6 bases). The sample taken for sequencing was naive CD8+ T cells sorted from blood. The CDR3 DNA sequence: TGTGCCAGCAGCTTAGGAGGGCCTACCTACGAGCAGTACTTC. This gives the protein CASSLGGPTYEQYF.